The 29 T cell receptor beta chains below all came from one sample that was sequenced in a study of T-cell reconstitution after alpha-beta-depleted transplantation in children. Unique molecular identifiers were used in preparing the TCRbeta library. TCRdb re-called the PCR reads with MiXCR, one entry per CDR3 protein. The table includes 97,000 or so distinct CDR3 sequences, around 7.8% detected once. Material: PBMCs, obtained before TCRalphabeta/CD19-depleted stem cell transplant. Source of these receptors: a boy between 2 and 15 years old with acute lymphoblastic leukemia, due to receive a stem cell transplant.

This clonotype was observed at least ten times. The CDR3 here is CASSPPPGTVINTGELFF. CDR3 in DNA: TGTGCCAGCAGCCCCCCACCCGGGACAGTTATTAACACCGGGGAGCTGTTTTTT. The chain uses TRBV7-9 and TRBJ2-2; 7 nucleotides agree with TRBD1. Per the germline V gene, CDR1 is SEHNR and CDR2 is FQNEAQ (reference sequence). The CDR3 spans 18 residues. The V and J ends lost 5 bases and 2 bases, in that order; junction bases with no gene match: 14.

The chain links TRBV6-2 or TRBV6-3 to TRBJ2-1; weak D call: TRBD1 (5 bases). Trimming removed 0 bases from V and 7 bases from J, with 10 bases in between. This CDR3 is 14 amino acids long. The germline V gene has CDR1 MNHEY and CDR2 SVGEGT. CDR3 sequence (DNA): TGTGCCAGCAGTTACTCGAGCCAGGGAAATGAGCAGTTCTTC. Translation: CASSYSSQGNEQFF.

V and J are TRBV7-2 and TRBJ1-6; D is ambiguous. V lost 2 bases and J 5 bases, leaving 7 bases between the germline ends. The CDR3 is 14 residues long. The germline V gene encodes CDR1 SGHTA and CDR2 FQGNSA. CDR3 DNA sequence: TGTGCCAGCAGCTTATACCTAGATAATTCACCCCTCCACTTT. Protein: CASSLYLDNSPLHF.

In this sample, this clonotype turned up many times. V and J are TRBV7-8 and TRBJ1-6; tentative D call: TRBD1 (5 bases). In germline, CDR1 is SGHVS, CDR2 FQNEAQ. The CDR3 totals 18 residues. Trimming took 1 base from V and 0 from J, leaving 13 bases between them. The CDR3 loop reads CASSLGAGQSSYNSPLHF. The DNA of the CDR3 is TGTGCCAGCAGCTTAGGGGCAGGGCAGAGCTCCTATAATTCACCCCTCCACTTT.

The J gene is TRBJ2-2, the V gene TRBV6-6; D might be TRBD1 (5 bases). The CDR3 consists of 13 residues. Trimming took off 6 bases at V and 5 bases at J, with 10 bases between the two ends. The germline CDR1 and CDR2 sequences are MNHNY and SVGAGI (reference sequence). CDR3 nucleotide sequence: TGTGCCAGCAGACAGGTGGCAACCGGGGAGCTGTTTTTT. It translates to CASRQVATGELFF.

This clonotype was observed many times. The genes are TRBV20-1 and TRBJ2-1; TRBD2 aligns across 7 bases. The V and J ends lost 1 base and 8 bases, in that order; junction bases with no gene match: 5. Germline CDR1 is DFQATT and CDR2 is SNEGSKA (reference sequence). There are 13 residues in the CDR3. CDR3 amino acids: CSARGPRGDEQFF. CDR3 in DNA: TGCAGTGCTAGAGGGCCACGGGGGGATGAGCAGTTCTTC.

This clonotype appeared a few times. The V call is TRBV20-1, the J call TRBJ1-1; D uncertain. The germline V gene has CDR1 DFQATT and CDR2 SNEGSKA (reference sequence). V lost 3 bases, J lost 4 bases, and 9 bases lay in between. The CDR3 is made up of 12 amino acids. The CDR3 sequence: CSASGSVTEAFF. The DNA of the CDR3 is TGCAGTGCTAGTGGCAGCGTCACTGAAGCTTTCTTT.

This clonotype has only one observation. A much larger clone differs by one base, so this may be a read error. The chain joins TRBV11-2 to TRBJ1-1; 9 bases match TRBD1. With 5 bases clipped from V and 1 base from J, the junction kept 17 bases outside the gene matches. This CDR3 contains 19 residues. The germline gives CDR1 SGHAT, CDR2 FQNNGV. In DNA form, the CDR3 reads TGTGCCAGCAGCCCAAGGGAGCTGTGTACAGGGGGCACGAACACTGAAGCTTTCTTT. Residues: CASSPRELCTGGTNTEAFF.

The sample holds a few counts of this clonotype. The chain combines TRBV29-1 with TRBJ2-7, with D perhaps matching TRBD1 or TRBD2 (5 bases each). CDR1 SQVTM and CDR2 ANQGSEA come from the germline V gene. V lost 6 bases to trimming and J lost 2 bases, with 11 bases between them. This CDR3 contains 12 residues. CDR3 sequence reads: CSVRDGTYEQYF. CDR3 sequence (DNA): TGCAGCGTCCGGGACGGGACCTACGAGCAGTACTTC.

The chain couples TRBV20-1 to TRBJ1-1; a possible D gene is TRBD1 (6 bases). V dropped 0 bases and J dropped 3 bases, with 17 bases sitting between them. Looked up from germline, CDR1 is DFQATT and CDR2 is SNEGSKA (reference sequence). The CDR3 is made up of 16 amino acids. The chain's CDR3 is CSARDLNRDPYTEAFF. As DNA, the CDR3 is TGCAGTGCTAGAGATCTGAACAGGGACCCCTACACTGAAGCTTTCTTT.

This clonotype was counted many times. V gene TRBV7-6 combines with J gene TRBJ2-7; possibly TRBD1 or TRBD2 for D (5 bases each). Germline V gene data show CDR1 as SGHVS and CDR2 as FNYEAQ. With 5 bases removed from V and 9 bases from J, the gap between germline ends came to 17 bases. The CDR3 is made up of 13 amino acids. CDR3: CASSPTAGGLQYF. The CDR3 DNA follows: TGTGCCAGCAGCCCTACAGCTGGGGGTTTGCAGTACTTC.

In its sample, this clonotype was seen many times. The chain couples TRBV20-1 to TRBJ1-1; 9 bases map to TRBD1. CDR3 length: 12 residues. CDR1 is DFQATT and CDR2 is SNEGSKA in the germline V gene (reference sequence). Trimming cost V 3 bases and J 11 bases; bases outside gene matches: 7. The CDR3 loop reads CSARVQGAWAFF. CDR3 sequence (DNA): TGCAGTGCTAGGGTACAGGGGGCGTGGGCTTTCTTT.

CDR3 sequence (DNA): TGCGCCAGCAGTGACGAAACTAGCGATAACACAGATACGCAGTATTTT. Amino acids: CASSDETSDNTDTQYF. V gene TRBV10-2 combines with J gene TRBJ2-3; 7 nucleotides line up with TRBD2. The CDR3 spans 16 residues. In germline, CDR1 is WSHSY, CDR2 SAAADI. Trimming took 3 bases from V and 2 from J; bases not matched to a gene: 8.

This clonotype was seen many times. V usage is TRBV27 and J usage is TRBJ2-3; D unclear. This CDR3 is built from 13 residues. Germline V gene data show CDR1 as MNHEY and CDR2 as SMNVEV (reference sequence). Trimming took 2 bases from V and 4 from J, leaving 7 bases between them. This CDR3 is CASSLQSPDTQYF. The CDR3 coding sequence is TGTGCCAGCAGTTTACAAAGCCCAGATACGCAGTATTTT.

Sample share makes this clonotype medium-sized (0.01 to 0.1%). The rearrangement uses TRBV20-1 and TRBJ2-1, with D tentatively TRBD2 (7 bases). Germline-derived CDR1 and CDR2 are DFQATT and SNEGSKA (reference sequence). Between the trimmed V and J ends, which lost 4 bases and 0 bases, there was a span of 13 bases. This CDR3 spans 15 amino acids. The CDR3 DNA is TGCAGTGCTATCGCGGGGGCCAACTCCTACAATGAGCAGTTCTTC. Encoded protein: CSAIAGANSYNEQFF.

CDR3 bases: TGTGCCAGCAGCCCCCAACCCGGGACAGCAAACTATGGCTACACCTTC. Protein: CASSPQPGTANYGYTF. The rearrangement links TRBV7-2 to TRBJ1-2; TRBD1 matches at 7 bases. V shed 5 bases and J 2 bases; nucleotides not matched to a gene: 11. The CDR3 extends over 16 amino acids. Germline loops: CDR1 SGHTA, CDR2 FQGNSA.

About this clonotype itself: With a much larger clone just one base away, this may be a read error. This chain uses TRBV20-1 with TRBJ1-1; TRBD1 might be the D (5 bases). This CDR3 contains 15 residues. CDR1 DFQATT and CDR2 SNEGSKA come from the germline V gene (reference sequence). V was pared by 2 bases and J by 1 base, with 14 bases between. CDR3 in amino acids: CSARSDSPKNTEAFF. For the CDR3, the DNA is TGCAGTGCTAGAAGTGACAGCCCCAAGAACACTGAAGCTTTCTTT.

Many counts were recorded for this clonotype. The chain carries TRBV5-1 and TRBJ2-7; D is ambiguous. The germline V gene encodes CDR1 SGHRS and CDR2 YFSETQ. There are 15 residues in the CDR3. The ends were cut back, 1 base at V and 0 bases at J, with 11 bases in the middle. The DNA of the CDR3 is TGCGCCAGCAGCTTGAAGGGCTTATACTCCTACGAGCAGTACTTC. This gives the protein CASSLKGLYSYEQYF.

This clonotype has at least ten counts. The CDR3 sequence: CASSLALFRGRLFF. CDR3 in DNA: TGTGCCAGCAGCCTAGCCCTTTTCCGGGGAAGGCTGTTTTTT. The gene calls are TRBV5-6 and TRBJ2-2; a possible D gene is TRBD2 (5 bases). The CDR3 runs to 14 residues. Trimming removed 4 bases at V and 13 bases at J, with 20 bases between. In germline, CDR1 is SGHDT, CDR2 YYEEEE.

The chain is built from TRBV3-1 and TRBJ2-7; D remains unclear. V lost 0 bases and J lost 6, with 9 bases in between. The CDR3 has 13 residues. Germline V lookup: CDR1 LGHDT, CDR2 YNNKEL (reference sequence). The chain's CDR3 is CASSQDGFGEQYF. In nucleotides, the CDR3 is TGTGCCAGCAGCCAAGATGGGTTTGGCGAGCAGTACTTC.

This clonotype was seen more than once but under ten times. V usage is TRBV15 and J usage is TRBJ1-2; TRBD1 is a possible D gene (5 bases). CDR3 size: 15 residues. V was trimmed by 4 bases and J by 1 base, leaving 13 bases between them. Per germline, CDR1 LNHNV and CDR2 YYDKDF (reference sequence). The CDR3 reads CATSTQRGLNYGYTF. In nucleotides, the CDR3 is TGTGCCACCAGCACCCAGAGGGGACTTAACTATGGCTACACCTTC.

This clonotype came up many times. This chain uses TRBV20-1 with TRBJ2-7; TRBD2 might be the D (6 bases). This CDR3 contains 14 residues. In germline, CDR1 is DFQATT, CDR2 SNEGSKA (reference sequence). Trimming cost V 4 bases and J 3 bases, with 16 bases left between them. The CDR3 spells CSATLGGFHYEQYF. The CDR3 nucleotides read TGCAGTGCTACCCTTGGGGGGTTCCACTACGAGCAGTACTTC.

This clonotype turned up a few times. The J gene is TRBJ2-7, the V gene TRBV12-3 or TRBV12-4; the D is unclear. The CDR3 is 12 residues long. Trimming pared 7 bases from V and 6 bases from J, leaving 13 bases between. The CDR3 DNA sequence: TGTGCCAGCACCCCCGTGCGAGGCGAGCAGTACTTC. Amino acid sequence: CASTPVRGEQYF.

This chain links TRBV5-1 with TRBJ2-7; 8 bases match TRBD1. CDR3 size: 14 residues. Germline V lookup: CDR1 SGHRS, CDR2 YFSETQ. V gave up 0 bases and J gave up 3 bases; unmatched junction bases: 2. CDR3 protein: CASSLGTGLYEQYF. Written as DNA, the CDR3 is TGCGCCAGCAGCTTGGGGACAGGGCTCTACGAGCAGTACTTC.

This clonotype was seen ten or more times. The V gene is TRBV5-1, the J gene TRBJ2-1; TRBD2 matches at 8 bases. Trimming removed 0 bases from V and 8 bases from J; junction bases left unmatched: 10. The CDR3 consists of 16 residues. The V gene's germline CDR1 is SGHRS and CDR2 YFSETQ. CDR3 DNA: TGCGCCAGCAGCTTGGCCCCAGCGGGGGTTACGGATGAGCAGTTCTTC. As protein: CASSLAPAGVTDEQFF.

This clonotype was picked up many times. The rearrangement uses TRBV4-1 and TRBJ1-1, with 7 nucleotides matching TRBD1. This CDR3 has 15 amino acids. CDR1 MGHRA and CDR2 YSYEKL come from the germline V gene. Trimming took 4 bases from V and 3 from J; bases not matched to a gene: 8. The CDR3 sequence: CASSPETGRDTEAFF. As DNA, the CDR3 is TGCGCCAGCAGCCCCGAGACAGGGAGGGACACTGAAGCTTTCTTT.

This clonotype has just a few counts. The chain couples TRBV6-5 to TRBJ1-1, with D tentatively TRBD1 (5 bases). Germline loops: CDR1 MNHEY, CDR2 SVGAGI. The V end lost 6 bases, the J end lost 3 bases, and 14 bases lay between the germline ends. The CDR3 covers 14 residues. CDR3 bases: TGTGCCAGCAGCTACCGGGACGGCTACACTGAAGCTTTCTTT. Encoded protein: CASSYRDGYTEAFF.

This clonotype was observed a handful of times. This rearrangement joins TRBV7-2 to TRBJ2-7, with D unresolved. Per the germline V gene, CDR1 is SGHTA and CDR2 is FQGNSA. This CDR3 spans 14 amino acids. V gave up 5 bases and J gave up 0 bases, with 11 bases separating them. CDR3 residues: CASSAEVGSYEQYF. The CDR3 coding sequence is TGTGCCAGCAGCGCGGAAGTGGGCTCCTACGAGCAGTACTTC.

This clonotype was picked up many times. This rearrangement joins TRBV7-9 to TRBJ2-7; 9 bases match TRBD2. Germline CDR1 and CDR2: SEHNR and FQNEAQ (reference sequence). The length of the CDR3 is 14 residues. The junction had 9 bases not matched to a gene; V was cut back by 5 bases and J by 7 bases. The CDR3 DNA sequence: TGTGCCAGCAGCCCAGGACTAGCGATGTGGGAGCAGTACTTC. Amino acid sequence: CASSPGLAMWEQYF. Full variable domain (rest looked up from reference TRBV7-9 and TRBJ2-7): DTGVSQNPRHKITKRGQNVTFRCDPISEHNRLYWYRQTLGQGPEFLTYFQNEAQLEKSRLLSDRFSAERPKGSFSTLEIQRTEQGDSAMYLCASSPGLAMWEQYFGPGTRLTVT.